This TCR beta chain was sequenced during a study of blood T cell repertoires in COVID-19. Turning to the study itself: COVID-19 samples, acute and convalescent, were from the United States, Italy and Spain. Nucleic acid was either cDNA or gDNA, and it came from T cells, B-cell-depleted T cells, or PBMCs.

The V end lost 7 bases, the J end lost 4 bases, and 12 bases lay between the germline ends. There are 13 residues in the CDR3. Germline-derived CDR1 and CDR2 are KGHDR and SFDVKD. TCRdb keeps only in-frame clones here, not all; method: immunoSEQ multiplex PCR. Seen here are about 110,000 clones, 84% observed once, and the top ten hold around 4.4%. Specimen: peripheral blood. This TCR came from a human donor in a cohort sampled during active COVID-19. The rearrangement links TRBV24-1 to TRBJ1-1; D is perhaps TRBD1 (6 bases). Here the CDR3 reads CATRSTGFTEAFF. CDR3 bases: TGTGCCACCAGAAGCACAGGGTTCACTGAAGCTTTCTTT.